This entry is about one T cell receptor beta chain. The same CDR3 arises from other DNA sequences in this sample as well. The data belong to a study of blood T cell repertoires in COVID-19. For the study at large: PBMCs, B-cell-depleted T cells, or T cells provided the cDNA or gDNA that made up the material.

CDR1 is SGHRS and CDR2 is YFSETQ in the germline V gene. This CDR3 spans 14 amino acids. V was clipped by 4 bases and J by 1 base; unmatched bases: 2. TCRdb's table, derived via immunoSEQ multiplex PCR, lists solely in-frame clones and lacks some. The sample holds approximately 380,000 clones, 85% to 90% seen once. Participants were placed into cohorts based on the clinical history they reported. This chain connects TRBV5-1 to TRBJ1-3; TRBD1 aligns across 7 bases. This clonotype was obtained from a woman between 18 and 30 years old who had recovered from COVID-19. Sample: PBMCs or T cells enriched from blood (not recorded which). The CDR3 bases are TGCGCCAGCAGCGTACAGGGGTCTGGAAACACCATATATTTT. Its translation is CASSVQGSGNTIYF.